This T cell receptor (beta chain) was identified in a study of regulatory T cells in long-lasting Graves disease. This clonotype was recorded at least ten times. Antigen unknown. Whole-study findings and limits: TCR diversity was lower in persistent Graves' patients than in newly diagnosed ones.

Time point reported: persistent/refractory GD, antithyroid drugs over 5 years with positive TRAb. The TCR library was made from RNA extracted from PBMCs. The V gene lost 5 bases and the J gene lost 4 bases, with 9 bases spanning the gap. From germline, CDR1 is SNHLY and CDR2 FYNNEI. CDR3 size: 13 residues. Researchers made TCR beta libraries by using iRepertoire HTBI primers and running Arm-PCR on CDR3 regions. TCRdb itself ran the multiplex PCR reads through MiXCR, one entry per CDR3 protein. The table has 400,000 to 500,000 distinct CDR3 sequences, less than 25% seen once. The sequences come from peripheral blood mononuclear cells (PBMCs), collected when the disease was refractory, from a patient treated with antithyroid drugs. The rearrangement joins TRBV2 to TRBJ1-5; possibly TRBD1 for D (5 bases). The receptor comes from a female donor with Graves disease. The CDR3 nucleotides read TGTGCCAGCAGTAGGGACGCTAATCAGCCCCAGCATTTT. This sequence encodes CASSRDANQPQHF.